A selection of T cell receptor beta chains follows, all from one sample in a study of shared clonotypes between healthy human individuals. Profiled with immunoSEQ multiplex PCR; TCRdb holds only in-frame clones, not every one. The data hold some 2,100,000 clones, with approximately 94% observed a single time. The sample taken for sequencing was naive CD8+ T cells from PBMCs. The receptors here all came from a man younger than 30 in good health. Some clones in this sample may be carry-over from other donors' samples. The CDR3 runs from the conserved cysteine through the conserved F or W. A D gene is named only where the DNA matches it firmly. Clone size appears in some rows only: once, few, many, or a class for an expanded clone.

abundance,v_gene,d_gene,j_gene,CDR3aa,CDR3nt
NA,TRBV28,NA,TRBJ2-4,CASSPGESKNIQYF,TGTGCCAGCAGCCCGGGTGAATCCAAAAACATTCAGTACTTC
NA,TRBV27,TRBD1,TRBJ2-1,CASSLTGPYNEQFF,TGTGCCAGCAGTCTGACAGGGCCCTACAATGAGCAGTTCTTC
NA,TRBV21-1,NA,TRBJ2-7,CASSKLEGGYEQYF,TGTGCCAGCAGCAAATTAGAGGGGGGCTACGAGCAGTACTTC
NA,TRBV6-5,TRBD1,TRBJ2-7,CASRLDRGLYF,TGTGCCAGCAGGCTCGACAGGGGACTGTACTTC
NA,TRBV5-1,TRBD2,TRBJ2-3,CASSSKKTRSGRDSDTQYF,TGCGCCAGCAGCTCGAAGAAGACTAGAAGCGGGAGAGATTCAGATACGCAGTATTTT
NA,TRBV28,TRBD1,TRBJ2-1,CASSFGTGVTEQFF,TGTGCCAGCAGTTTTGGGACAGGGGTCACTGAGCAGTTCTTC
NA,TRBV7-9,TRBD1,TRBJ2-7,CASSPPTGGNDEQYF,TGTGCCAGCAGCCCACCGACAGGGGGCAATGATGAGCAGTACTTC
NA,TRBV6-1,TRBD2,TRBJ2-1,CASSDRLAGENNEQFF,TGTGCCAGCAGTGACCGACTAGCGGGAGAAAATAATGAGCAGTTCTTC
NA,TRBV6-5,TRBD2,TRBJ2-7,CASRGLAENRLVQYF,TGTGCCAGCAGGGGACTAGCGGAAAACCGCCTCGTGCAGTACTTC
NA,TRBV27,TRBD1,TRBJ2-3,CASSFPPRQGWNTQYF,TGTGCCAGCAGTTTCCCCCCGCGACAGGGGTGGAATACGCAGTATTTT
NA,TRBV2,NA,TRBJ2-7,CASSEWVVDEQYF,TGTGCCAGCAGTGAATGGGTGGTAGATGAGCAGTACTTC
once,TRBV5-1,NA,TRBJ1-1,CASSLPGLNTEAFF,TGCGCCAGCAGCTTGCCGGGCCTGAACACTGAAGCTTTCTTT
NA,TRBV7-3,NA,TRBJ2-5,CASSLDRAKVGETQYF,TGTGCCAGCAGCTTAGACCGGGCAAAGGTCGGGGAGACCCAGTACTTC
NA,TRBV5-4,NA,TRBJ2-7,CASSLEGMGYEQYF,TGTGCCAGCAGCTTGGAGGGAATGGGCTACGAGCAGTACTTC
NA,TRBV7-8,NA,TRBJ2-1,CASSLARGEQFF,TGTGCCAGCAGCTTAGCACGGGGTGAGCAGTTCTTC
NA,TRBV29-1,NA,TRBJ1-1,CSVDPGLVGFEAFF,TGCAGCGTTGATCCGGGACTGGTCGGGTTTGAAGCTTTCTTT
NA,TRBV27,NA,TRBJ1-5,CASSSTGSNQPQHF,TGTGCCAGCAGTTCAACCGGTAGCAATCAGCCCCAGCATTTT
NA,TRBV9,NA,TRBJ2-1,CASSPRTATYNEQFF,TGTGCCAGCAGCCCCCGGACGGCTACCTACAATGAGCAGTTCTTC
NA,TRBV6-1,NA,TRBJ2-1,CASSETIEQFF,TGTGCCAGCAGTGAAACTATTGAGCAGTTCTTC
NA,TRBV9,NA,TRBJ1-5,CASSVGWGNQPQHF,TGTGCCAGCAGCGTAGGATGGGGGAATCAGCCCCAGCATTTT
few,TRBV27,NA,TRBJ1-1,CASSTGANTEAFF,TGTGCCAGCAGTACGGGGGCCAACACTGAAGCTTTCTTT
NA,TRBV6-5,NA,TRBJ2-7,CASSYSGPPYEQYF,TGTGCCAGCAGTTACAGTGGGCCCCCCTACGAGCAGTACTTC
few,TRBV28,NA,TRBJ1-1,CASSGQLEAFF,TGTGCCAGCAGTGGACAGCTTGAAGCTTTCTTT
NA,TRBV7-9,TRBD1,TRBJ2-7,CASSPPGQAIDEQYF,TGTGCCAGCAGCCCGCCGGGACAGGCCATTGACGAGCAGTACTTC
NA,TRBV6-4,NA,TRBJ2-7,CASSESSGDINEQYF,TGTGCCAGCAGTGAGTCGTCCGGAGATATAAACGAGCAGTACTTC
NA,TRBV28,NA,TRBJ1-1,CASSSLPLDLEAGSFF,TGTGCCAGCAGTTCACTCCCTTTAGATTTGGAAGCGGGGAGCTTCTTT
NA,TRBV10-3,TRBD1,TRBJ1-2,CAISNPGGSGGYTF,TGTGCCATCTCAAACCCAGGGGGTTCCGGTGGCTACACCTTC
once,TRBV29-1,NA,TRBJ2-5,CSVVSRRELETQYF,TGCAGCGTTGTCTCCAGGAGGGAGTTGGAGACCCAGTACTTC
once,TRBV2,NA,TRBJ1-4,CASSEFRGGTNEKLFF,TGTGCCAGCAGTGAATTCAGGGGTGGTACTAATGAAAAACTGTTTTTT
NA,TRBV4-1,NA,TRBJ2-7,CASSQDVNAESSYEQYF,TGCGCCAGCAGCCAAGACGTGAACGCGGAGAGCTCCTACGAGCAGTACTTC
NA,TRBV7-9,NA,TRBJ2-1,CASRPTGVGPANEQFF,TGTGCCAGCAGGCCTACGGGGGTAGGCCCCGCCAATGAGCAGTTCTTC
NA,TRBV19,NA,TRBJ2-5,CASSIGGYSETQYF,TGTGCCAGTAGTATTGGGGGGTACTCGGAGACCCAGTACTTC
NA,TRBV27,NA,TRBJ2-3,CASRLIDTQYF,TGTGCCAGCAGGTTGATCGATACGCAGTATTTT
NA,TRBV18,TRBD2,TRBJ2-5,CASSPLGGWQETQYF,TGTGCCAGCTCACCCCTCGGGGGGTGGCAAGAGACCCAGTACTTC
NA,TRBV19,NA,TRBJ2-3,CASSSRDLLHPDTQYF,TGTGCCAGTAGTTCCCGGGACCTTCTCCATCCAGATACGCAGTATTTT
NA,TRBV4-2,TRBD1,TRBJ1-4,CASSRQQGTVNEKLFF,TGTGCCAGCAGCCGCCAACAGGGGACCGTTAATGAAAAACTGTTTTTT
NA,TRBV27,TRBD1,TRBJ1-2,CASSTSPDRGRIYGYTF,TGTGCCAGCAGTACGTCACCCGACAGGGGGCGCATCTATGGCTACACCTTC
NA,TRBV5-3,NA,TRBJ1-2,CARSPPRNRDVIHGYTF,TGTGCCAGAAGCCCACCACGAAACAGGGATGTTATACATGGCTACACCTTC
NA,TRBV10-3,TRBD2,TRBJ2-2,CASWAGVVTGELFF,TGTGCCTCTTGGGCGGGAGTGGTTACCGGGGAGCTGTTTTTT
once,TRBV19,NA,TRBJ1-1,CASTIGQFGWNTEAFF,TGTGCCAGTACCATCGGACAGTTTGGGTGGAACACTGAAGCTTTCTTT
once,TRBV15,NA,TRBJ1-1,CATSRDSRGIIRDTEAFF,TGTGCCACCAGCAGAGATAGCCGGGGCATCATTCGAGACACTGAAGCTTTCTTT
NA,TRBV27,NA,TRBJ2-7,CASSLAAGTEQYF,TGTGCCAGCAGTTTAGCGGCAGGGACCGAGCAGTACTTC
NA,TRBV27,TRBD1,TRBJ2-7,CASSSRDSPYEQYF,TGTGCCAGCAGTTCTCGGGACAGCCCCTACGAGCAGTACTTC
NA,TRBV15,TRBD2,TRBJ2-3,CATSSRDYTDTQYF,TGTGCCACCAGCAGCCGGGACTACACAGATACGCAGTATTTT
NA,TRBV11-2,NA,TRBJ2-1,CASRPTGTASYNEQFF,TGTGCCAGCAGACCAACCGGGACGGCATCCTACAATGAGCAGTTCTTC
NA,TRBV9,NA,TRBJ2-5,CASSPGVGPETQYF,TGTGCCAGCAGCCCGGGAGTGGGCCCAGAGACCCAGTACTTC